The T cell receptor (beta chain) described here comes from a study of OX40 agonist ivuxolimab in advanced cancers. As to this clone: Other DNA sequences in this specimen translate into the identical CDR3.

The table came from immunoSEQ multiplex PCR; TCRdb's copy has only in-frame clones and leaves some out. The table has tens of thousands of clones, about nine tenths seen once. The sequencing here drew on CD4+ or CD8+ T cells sorted from blood, taken in a trial of the OX40 agonist ivuxolimab. This TCR was sampled from an adult with an advanced solid tumor such as melanoma, head and neck, liver or kidney cancer.

The CDR3 DNA follows: TGTGCCAGCAGTTCCCGTGGGGGATTTAGCAATCAGCCCCAGCATTTT. Its protein is CASSSRGGFSNQPQHF. The rearrangement joins TRBV27 to TRBJ1-5; maybe TRBD1 (5 bases). V lost 4 bases and J lost 0, with 13 bases in between. CDR3 length equals 16 residues. The V gene's germline CDR1 is MNHEY and CDR2 SMNVEV (reference sequence).